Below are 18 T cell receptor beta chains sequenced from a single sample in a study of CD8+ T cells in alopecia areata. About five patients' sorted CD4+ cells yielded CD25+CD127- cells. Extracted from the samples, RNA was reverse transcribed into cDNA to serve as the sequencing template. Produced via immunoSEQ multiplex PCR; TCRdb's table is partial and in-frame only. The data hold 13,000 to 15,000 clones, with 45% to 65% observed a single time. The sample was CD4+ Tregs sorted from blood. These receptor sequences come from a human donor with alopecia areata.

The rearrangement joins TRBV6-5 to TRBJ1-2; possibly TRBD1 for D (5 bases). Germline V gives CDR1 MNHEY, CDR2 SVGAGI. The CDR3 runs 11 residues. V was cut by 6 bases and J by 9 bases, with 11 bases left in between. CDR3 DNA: TGTGCCAGCAGATGGGGCCCCCGCTACACCTTC. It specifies CASRWGPRYTF.

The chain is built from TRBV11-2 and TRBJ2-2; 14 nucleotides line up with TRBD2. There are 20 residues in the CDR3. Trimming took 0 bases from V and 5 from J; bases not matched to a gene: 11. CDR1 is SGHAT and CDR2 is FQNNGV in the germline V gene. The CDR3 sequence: CASSLEGLAGGIKSTGELFF. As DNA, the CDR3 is TGTGCCAGCAGCTTAGAAGGACTAGCGGGAGGAATCAAAAGTACCGGGGAGCTGTTTTTT.

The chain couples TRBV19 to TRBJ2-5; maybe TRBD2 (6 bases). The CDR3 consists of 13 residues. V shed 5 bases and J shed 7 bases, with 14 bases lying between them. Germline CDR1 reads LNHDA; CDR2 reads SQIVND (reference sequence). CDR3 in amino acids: CASSERASWTQYF. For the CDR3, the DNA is TGTGCCAGTAGTGAGCGGGCCTCGTGGACCCAGTACTTC.

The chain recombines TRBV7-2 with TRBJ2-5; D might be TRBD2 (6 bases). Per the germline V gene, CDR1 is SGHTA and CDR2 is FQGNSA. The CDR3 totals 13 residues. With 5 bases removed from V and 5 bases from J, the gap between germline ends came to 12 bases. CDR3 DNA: TGTGCCAGCAGCACGGGACTCGAGGAGACCCAGTACTTC. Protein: CASSTGLEETQYF.

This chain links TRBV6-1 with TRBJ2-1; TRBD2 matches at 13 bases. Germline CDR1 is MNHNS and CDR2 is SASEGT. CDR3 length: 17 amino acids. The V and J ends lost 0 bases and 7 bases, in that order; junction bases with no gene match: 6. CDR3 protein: CASSEALAGGLRNEQFF. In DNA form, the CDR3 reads TGTGCCAGCAGTGAAGCACTAGCGGGAGGGTTAAGGAATGAGCAGTTCTTC.

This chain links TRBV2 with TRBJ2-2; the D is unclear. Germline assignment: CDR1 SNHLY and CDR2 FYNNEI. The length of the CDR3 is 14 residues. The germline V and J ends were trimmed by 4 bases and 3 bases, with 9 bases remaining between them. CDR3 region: CASSVAGDTGELFF. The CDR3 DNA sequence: TGTGCCAGCAGTGTTGCCGGAGACACCGGGGAGCTGTTTTTT.

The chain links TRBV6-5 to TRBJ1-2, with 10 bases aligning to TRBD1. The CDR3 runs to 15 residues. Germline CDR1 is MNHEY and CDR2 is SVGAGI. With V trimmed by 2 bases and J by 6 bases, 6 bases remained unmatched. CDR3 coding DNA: TGTGCCAGCAGTTACCGTAGAGGGACAGGGGATGGCTACACCTTC. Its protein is CASSYRRGTGDGYTF.

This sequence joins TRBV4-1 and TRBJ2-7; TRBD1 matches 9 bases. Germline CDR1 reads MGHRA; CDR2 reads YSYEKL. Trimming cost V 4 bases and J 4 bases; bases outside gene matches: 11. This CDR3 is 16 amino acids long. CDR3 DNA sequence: TGCGCCAGCAGCCCCCAACGGGGACAGGGCCCTTACGAGCAGTACTTC. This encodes CASSPQRGQGPYEQYF.

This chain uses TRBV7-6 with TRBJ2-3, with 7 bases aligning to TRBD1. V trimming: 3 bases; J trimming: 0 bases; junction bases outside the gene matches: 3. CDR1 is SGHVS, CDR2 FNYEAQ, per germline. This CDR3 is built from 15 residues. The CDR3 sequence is CASSLQGVSTDTQYF. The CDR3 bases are TGTGCCAGCAGCTTGCAGGGGGTTAGCACAGATACGCAGTATTTT.

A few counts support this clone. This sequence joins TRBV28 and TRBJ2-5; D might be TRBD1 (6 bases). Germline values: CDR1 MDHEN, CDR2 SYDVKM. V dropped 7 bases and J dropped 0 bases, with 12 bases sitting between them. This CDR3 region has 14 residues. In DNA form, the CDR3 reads TGTGCCAGCAACCAGGGGCGGTACCAAGAGACCCAGTACTTC. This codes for CASNQGRYQETQYF.

CDR3 nucleotides: TGTGCCAGTAGTATCCGACAGGGTTCCTACGAGCAGTACTTC. Translation: CASSIRQGSYEQYF. The rearrangement joins TRBV19 to TRBJ2-7, with 7 bases aligning to TRBD1. The CDR3 sequence is 14 residues long. Unmatched junction bases numbered 3, after V lost 3 bases and J lost 1 base. CDR1 LNHDA and CDR2 SQIVND come from the germline V gene (reference sequence).

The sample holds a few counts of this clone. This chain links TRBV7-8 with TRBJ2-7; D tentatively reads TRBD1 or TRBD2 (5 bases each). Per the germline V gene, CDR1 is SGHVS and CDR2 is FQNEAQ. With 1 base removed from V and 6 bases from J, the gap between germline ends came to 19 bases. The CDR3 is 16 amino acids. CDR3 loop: CASSLVVGARFREQYF. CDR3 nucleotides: TGTGCCAGCAGCTTAGTAGTCGGGGCCCGCTTCCGCGAGCAGTACTTC.

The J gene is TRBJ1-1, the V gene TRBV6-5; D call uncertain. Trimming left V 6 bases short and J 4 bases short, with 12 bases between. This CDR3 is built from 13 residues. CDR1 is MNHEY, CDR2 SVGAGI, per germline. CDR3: CASSFVAGTEAFF. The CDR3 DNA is TGTGCCAGCAGCTTTGTGGCGGGCACTGAAGCTTTCTTT.

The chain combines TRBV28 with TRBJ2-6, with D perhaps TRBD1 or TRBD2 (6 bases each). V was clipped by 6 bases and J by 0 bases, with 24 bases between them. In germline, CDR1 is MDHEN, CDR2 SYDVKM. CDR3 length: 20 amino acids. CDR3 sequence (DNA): TGTGCCAGCAGACCGCGGGACATTTACAACCCTACCTCTGGGGCCAACGTCCTGACTTTC. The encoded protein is CASRPRDIYNPTSGANVLTF.

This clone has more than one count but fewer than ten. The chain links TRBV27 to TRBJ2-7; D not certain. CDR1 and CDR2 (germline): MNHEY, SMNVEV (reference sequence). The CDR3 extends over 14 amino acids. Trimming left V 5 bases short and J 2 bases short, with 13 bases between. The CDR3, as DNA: TGTGCCAGCAGTCCAGACCTGTGGGCCTACGAGCAGTACTTC. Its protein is CASSPDLWAYEQYF.

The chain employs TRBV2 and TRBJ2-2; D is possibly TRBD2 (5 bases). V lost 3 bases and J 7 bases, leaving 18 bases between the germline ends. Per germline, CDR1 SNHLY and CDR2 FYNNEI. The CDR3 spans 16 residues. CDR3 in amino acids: CASSERANGGGGELFF. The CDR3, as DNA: TGTGCCAGCAGTGAGAGGGCGAATGGAGGAGGCGGGGAGCTGTTTTTT.

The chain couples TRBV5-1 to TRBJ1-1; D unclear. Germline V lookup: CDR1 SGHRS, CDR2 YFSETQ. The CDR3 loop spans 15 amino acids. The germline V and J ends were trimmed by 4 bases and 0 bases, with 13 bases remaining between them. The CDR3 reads CASSTRSGVNTEAFF. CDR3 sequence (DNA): TGCGCCAGCAGCACCCGCAGTGGGGTGAACACTGAAGCTTTCTTT. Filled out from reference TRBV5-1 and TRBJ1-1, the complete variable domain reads KAGVTQTPRYLIKTRGQQVTLSCSPISGHRSVSWYQQTPGQGLQFLFEYFSETQRNKGNFPGRFSGRQFSNSRSEMNVSTLELGDSALYLCASSTRSGVNTEAFFGQGTRLTVV.

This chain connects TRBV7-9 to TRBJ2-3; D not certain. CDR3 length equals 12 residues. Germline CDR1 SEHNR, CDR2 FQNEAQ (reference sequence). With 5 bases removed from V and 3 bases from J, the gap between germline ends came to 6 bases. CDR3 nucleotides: TGTGCCAGCAGCAAATCAACAGATACGCAGTATTTT. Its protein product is CASSKSTDTQYF.